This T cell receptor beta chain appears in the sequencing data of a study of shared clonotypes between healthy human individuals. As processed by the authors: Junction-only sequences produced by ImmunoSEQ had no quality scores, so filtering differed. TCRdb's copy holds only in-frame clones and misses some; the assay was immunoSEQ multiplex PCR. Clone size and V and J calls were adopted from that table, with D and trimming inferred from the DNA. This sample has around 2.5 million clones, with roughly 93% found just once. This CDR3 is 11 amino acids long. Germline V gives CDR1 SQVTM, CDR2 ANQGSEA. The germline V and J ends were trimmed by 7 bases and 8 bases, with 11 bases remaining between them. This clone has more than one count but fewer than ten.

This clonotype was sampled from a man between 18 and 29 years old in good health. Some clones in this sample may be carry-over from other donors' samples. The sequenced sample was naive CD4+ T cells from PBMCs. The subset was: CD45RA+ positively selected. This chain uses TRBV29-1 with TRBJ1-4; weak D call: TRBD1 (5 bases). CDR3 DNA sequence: TGCAGCGGGGGGAGAGGCGAAAAACTGTTTTTT. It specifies CSGGRGEKLFF.